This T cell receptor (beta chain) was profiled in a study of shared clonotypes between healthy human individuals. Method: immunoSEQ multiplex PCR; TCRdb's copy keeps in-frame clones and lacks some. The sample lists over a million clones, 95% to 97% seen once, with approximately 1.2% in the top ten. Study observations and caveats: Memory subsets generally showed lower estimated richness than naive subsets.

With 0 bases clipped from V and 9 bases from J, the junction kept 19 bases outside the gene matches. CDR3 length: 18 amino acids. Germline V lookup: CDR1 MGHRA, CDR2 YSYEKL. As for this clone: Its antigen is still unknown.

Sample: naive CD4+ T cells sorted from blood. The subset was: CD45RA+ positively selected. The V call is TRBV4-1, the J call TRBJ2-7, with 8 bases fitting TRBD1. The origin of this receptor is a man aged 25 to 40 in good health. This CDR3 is CASSQDFYGQGVVSRQYF. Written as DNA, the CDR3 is TGCGCCAGCAGCCAAGATTTTTACGGACAGGGTGTCGTTAGTAGGCAGTACTTC.